The 27 T cell receptor beta chains below come from one sample, sequenced in a study of T cell changes during pregnancy in multiple sclerosis. The assay was immunoSEQ multiplex PCR, and TCRdb's table has in-frame clones only and misses some. Here the sample spans about 57,000 clones, about 91% being singletons. This sample comprised CD4+ T cells from peripheral blood mononuclear cells, obtained in the second trimester of pregnancy. The receptor source for this set is a female donor with multiple sclerosis, enrolled in a pregnancy study.

The sample holds one count of this clone. The chain links TRBV10-3 to TRBJ1-1; tentatively, D is TRBD1 (5 bases). The germline V gene has CDR1 ENHRY and CDR2 SYGVKD. This CDR3 region has 12 residues. V was trimmed by 8 bases and J by 7 bases, leaving 14 bases between them. The CDR3 is CAIATENLEAFF. CDR3 in DNA: TGTGCCATCGCGACAGAGAACCTTGAAGCTTTCTTT.

The V gene is TRBV10-2, the J gene TRBJ2-7, with 8 bases identical to TRBD1. With V trimmed by 8 bases and J by 4 bases, 10 bases remained unmatched. Germline values: CDR1 WSHSY, CDR2 SAAADI. This CDR3 contains 14 residues. CDR3 residues: CASQDRALAYEQYF. The CDR3 nucleotides read TGCGCCAGCCAGGACAGGGCCCTGGCTTACGAGCAGTACTTC.

The J gene is TRBJ2-7, the V gene TRBV11-2; TRBD1 agrees at 7 bases. CDR1 and CDR2 from the germline V gene are SGHAT and FQNNGV. The length of the CDR3 is 15 residues. Trimming at V came to 5 bases and at J to 0 bases, leaving 7 bases not matched to a gene. The CDR3 loop is CASSPRDSYSYEQYF. Written as DNA, the CDR3 is TGTGCCAGCAGCCCAAGGGACAGTTACTCCTACGAGCAGTACTTC.

To note about this clone: The junction and the germline gene differ at one end; a read error may be behind it. J is TRBJ2-5 and V is TRBV2; TRBD1 agrees at 9 bases. Germline values: CDR1 SNHLY, CDR2 FYNNEI. The CDR3 is 12 residues long. The CDR3 region has the DNA TGTGCCAGCAGCCTCAGACGGGACAGGGTAGACTTC. Translating it yields CASSLRRDRVDF. Full variable domain (rest looked up from reference TRBV2 and TRBJ2-5): EPEVTQTPSHQVTQMGQEVILRCVPISNHLYFYWYRQILGQKVEFLVSFYNNEISEKSEIFDDQFSVERPDGSNFTLKIRSTKLEDSAMYFCASSLRRDRVDFGPGTRLLVL.

This rearrangement joins TRBV7-9 to TRBJ1-2; TRBD1 matches at 8 bases. The CDR3 runs to 18 residues. Looked up from germline, CDR1 is SEHNR and CDR2 is FQNEAQ (reference sequence). The junction had 20 bases not matched to a gene; V was cut back by 2 bases and J by 9 bases. The CDR3 region is CASSLQGAKRRGGGRYTF. The CDR3 DNA is TGTGCCAGCAGCTTACAGGGGGCTAAGCGCAGGGGAGGTGGACGCTACACCTTC.

The genes are TRBV2 and TRBJ2-2; D is possibly TRBD1 (6 bases). The V end lost 8 bases, the J end lost 1 base, and 14 bases lay between the germline ends. From germline, CDR1 is SNHLY and CDR2 FYNNEI. This CDR3 region has 15 residues. CDR3 nucleotides: TGTGCCAGCGATGAGCAGGGGATGAACACCGGGGAGCTGTTTTTT. It yields the protein CASDEQGMNTGELFF. Together with reference TRBV2 and TRBJ2-2, the CDR3 gives the full variable domain: EPEVTQTPSHQVTQMGQEVILRCVPISNHLYFYWYRQILGQKVEFLVSFYNNEISEKSEIFDDQFSVERPDGSNFTLKIRSTKLEDSAMYFCASDEQGMNTGELFFGEGSRLTVL.

This clone showed up just once. The rearrangement links TRBV7-3 to TRBJ2-3; 8 bases are shared with TRBD2. Germline V lookup: CDR1 SGHTA, CDR2 FQGTGA. CDR3 length: 16 residues. After removal of 1 base from V and 5 bases from J, the junction contained 8 bases not matched to a gene. CDR3 sequence (DNA): TGTGCCAGCAGCTTAAGGGGTAGCGGGATTATAGATACGCAGTATTTT. Translating gives CASSLRGSGIIDTQYF.

This clone has just a few counts. The rearrangement uses TRBV7-8 and TRBJ2-1; 7 nucleotides align to TRBD2. V gave up 5 bases and J gave up 4 bases; unmatched junction bases: 8. The germline CDR1 and CDR2 sequences are SGHVS and FQNEAQ. The CDR3 sequence is 15 residues long. CDR3: CASSIREVIYNEQFF. The CDR3 DNA follows: TGTGCCAGCAGCATACGGGAGGTTATATACAATGAGCAGTTCTTC.

The genes are TRBV30 and TRBJ2-1, with 7 bases matching TRBD2. V gave up 4 bases and J gave up 4 bases; unmatched junction bases: 7. The CDR3 is made up of 14 amino acids. CDR1 is GTSNPN and CDR2 is SVGIG in the germline V gene (reference sequence). This CDR3 is CAWNRLAEYNEQFF. The CDR3 region has the DNA TGTGCCTGGAATAGGCTAGCGGAATACAATGAGCAGTTCTTC.

The gene calls are TRBV9 and TRBJ2-7; 9 bases match TRBD1. The CDR3 sequence is 15 residues long. CDR1 SGDLS and CDR2 YYNGEE come from the germline V gene. With V trimmed by 0 bases and J by 3 bases, 4 bases remained unmatched. Here the CDR3 DNA reads TGTGCCAGCAGCGTAGGCCAGGGACAGGGCTACGAGCAGTACTTC. Translating gives CASSVGQGQGYEQYF.

This clone appeared a few times. The chain uses TRBV30 and TRBJ1-1, with a possible D match to TRBD1 (6 bases). CDR1 and CDR2 from the germline V gene are GTSNPN and SVGIG (reference sequence). This CDR3 contains 12 residues. Trimming cost V 0 bases and J 6 bases, with 8 bases left between them. CDR3 protein: CAWSVGGPEAFF. In DNA form, the CDR3 reads TGTGCCTGGAGTGTGGGGGGGCCTGAAGCTTTCTTT.

The rearrangement joins TRBV6-5 to TRBJ2-7; 8 bases fit TRBD1. The CDR3 runs to 14 residues. The J segment lost 2 bases and the V segment lost 6 bases, leaving 6 bases of the junction unmatched. Germline V gene lookup returns CDR1 MNHEY and CDR2 SVGAGI. The CDR3: CASSRTGSAYEQYF. The CDR3 nucleotides read TGTGCCAGCAGCCGGACAGGGTCAGCCTACGAGCAGTACTTC.

The chain is built from TRBV6-1 and TRBJ1-1; D gene ambiguous. The CDR3 is 14 residues long. Trimming removed 4 bases at V and 4 bases at J, with 13 bases between. Looked up from germline, CDR1 is MNHNS and CDR2 is SASEGT. CDR3 amino acids: CASSVEGWVTEAFF. The DNA of the CDR3 is TGTGCCAGCAGTGTCGAGGGTTGGGTCACTGAAGCTTTCTTT.

The table lists this clone with a count of one. The germline gene is not matched at one end of the junction; a read error may be the cause. The chain has TRBV10-3 and TRBJ1-5; 11 positions match TRBD1. Germline assignment: CDR1 ENHRY and CDR2 SYGVKD. The CDR3 contains 15 residues. The CDR3 sequence: CAISGTGGGNQPQHF. The CDR3 coding sequence is TGTGCCATCAGTGGGACAGGGGGCGGCAACCAGCCCCAGCATTTT.

This chain links TRBV19 with TRBJ1-2, with a weak D call TRBD1 (6 bases). Germline V CDR1 and CDR2: LNHDA, SQIVND (reference sequence). The CDR3 sequence is 14 residues long. V gave up 6 bases and J gave up 4 bases, with 15 bases separating them. Here the CDR3 DNA reads TGTGCCAGTAGAGACCGGACAGCTGCCTATGGCTACACCTTC. As protein: CASRDRTAAYGYTF. Full variable domain (remainder filled in from reference TRBV19 and TRBJ1-2): DGGITQSPKYLFRKEGQNVTLSCEQNLNHDAMYWYRQDPGQGLRLIYYSQIVNDFQKGDIAEGYSVSREKKESFPLTVTSAQKNPTAFYLCASRDRTAAYGYTFGSGTRLTVV.

The chain combines TRBV19 with TRBJ2-5, with 11 bases matching TRBD2. V trimming: 0 bases; J trimming: 0 bases; junction bases outside the gene matches: 3. This CDR3 contains 17 residues. Germline V CDR1 and CDR2: LNHDA, SQIVND (reference sequence). The CDR3 nucleotides are TGTGCCAGTAGTATAGACCCTAGCGGGGGGTACCAAGAGACCCAGTACTTC. This codes for CASSIDPSGGYQETQYF.

The chain is built from TRBV9 and TRBJ1-4; D uncertain. The length of the CDR3 is 14 residues. V gave up 4 bases and J gave up 0 bases, with 7 bases separating them. Germline V gene sequence: CDR1 SGDLS, CDR2 YYNGEE. This chain's CDR3 is CASSPLATNEKLFF. The CDR3 coding sequence is TGTGCCAGCAGCCCCCTTGCAACTAATGAAAAACTGTTTTTT.

This sequence joins TRBV6-5 and TRBJ1-1, with TRBD1 identical over 7 bases. Germline V lookup: CDR1 MNHEY, CDR2 SVGAGI. V lost 4 bases and J lost 8; bases outside the gene matches: 10. CDR3 length: 14 amino acids. CDR3 residues: CASSSRRGGREAFF. The DNA of the CDR3 is TGTGCCAGCAGTTCCCGTAGAGGGGGCAGGGAAGCTTTCTTT.

V and J are TRBV7-6 and TRBJ2-2; 14 bases align to TRBD2. V lost 5 bases to trimming and J lost 10 bases; unmatched junction nucleotides: 6. CDR1 SGHVS and CDR2 FNYEAQ come from the germline V gene. The CDR3 spans 15 residues. In DNA, the CDR3 is TGTGCCAGCAGCATGGGGACTAGCGGGAGTTCGGAGCTGTTTTTT. Translation gives CASSMGTSGSSELFF.

This clone has more than one count but fewer than ten. This chain uses TRBV25-1 with TRBJ1-6; D is unresolved. CDR3 length: 13 residues. With 0 bases removed from V and 14 bases from J, the gap between germline ends came to 11 bases. Germline V CDR1 and CDR2: MGHDK, SYGVNS. The CDR3: CASSEYGGGALHF. The CDR3 region has the DNA TGTGCCAGCAGTGAATATGGCGGCGGGGCCCTCCACTTT.

About this clone: Likely a read error: the CDR3 ends without its conserved phenylalanine or tryptophan. The limits of the CDR3 on the DNA are not certain, so only TCRdb's listed CDR3 is given. The CDR3 here is CASSLDSGRVN. The chain links TRBV7-9 to TRBJ1-1; the table assigns TRBD1, which was not confirmed against the DNA. The germline V gene has CDR1 SEHNR and CDR2 FQNEAQ (reference sequence). The CDR3 spans 11 amino acids, including both terminal residues.

V usage is TRBV9 and J usage is TRBJ1-1; D not resolved. V shed 0 bases and J shed 1 base, with 13 bases lying between them. This CDR3 is built from 16 residues. Germline CDR1 SGDLS, CDR2 YYNGEE. CDR3 sequence (DNA): TGTGCCAGCAGCGTAGGAGGACTTCGCGGGAACACTGAAGCTTTCTTT. Protein product: CASSVGGLRGNTEAFF.

The V and J genes are TRBV5-1 and TRBJ2-7, with TRBD1 identical over 9 bases. V dropped 2 bases and J dropped 3; count of bases not matched to a gene: 3. Per the germline V gene, CDR1 is SGHRS and CDR2 is YFSETQ. The CDR3 has 14 residues. Here the CDR3 DNA reads TGCGCCAGCAGCTTCGGGACAGGGTACTACGAGCAGTACTTC. It encodes CASSFGTGYYEQYF.

The chain's CDR3 is CASSESNPGTSTDTQYF. CDR3 coding DNA: TGCGCCAGCAGTGAGTCGAACCCGGGAACTAGCACAGATACGCAGTATTTT. V gene TRBV10-1 combines with J gene TRBJ2-3; weak D call: TRBD2 (5 bases). Germline V gives CDR1 WNHNN, CDR2 SYGVQD (reference sequence). The germline V and J ends were trimmed by 0 bases and 0 bases, with 13 bases remaining between them. This CDR3 comprises 17 residues.

This rearrangement joins TRBV5-4 to TRBJ1-6; the D is unclear. CDR3 length: 14 amino acids. Per germline, CDR1 SGHNT and CDR2 YYREEE (reference sequence). V was clipped by 1 base and J by 6 bases, with 8 bases between them. The CDR3 sequence is CASSLWAANSPLHF. The CDR3, as DNA: TGTGCCAGCAGCTTGTGGGCCGCTAATTCACCCCTCCACTTT.

The rearrangement links TRBV7-3 to TRBJ2-2; 15 positions match TRBD2. Germline CDR1 and CDR2: SGHTA and FQGTGA. The CDR3 spans 20 residues. V lost 5 bases and J lost 4; bases outside the gene matches: 14. The chain's CDR3 is CASSADPGLAGGGGTGELFF. For the CDR3, the DNA is TGTGCCAGCAGCGCCGACCCGGGACTAGCGGGAGGTGGGGGCACCGGGGAGCTGTTTTTT.

The chain couples TRBV27 to TRBJ2-1; 14 bases align to TRBD2. In germline, CDR1 is MNHEY, CDR2 SMNVEV (reference sequence). This CDR3 has 16 amino acids. V was clipped by 5 bases and J by 5 bases; unmatched bases: 5. CDR3 sequence: CASSPRTSGGNNEQFF. CDR3 DNA sequence: TGTGCCAGCAGTCCTCGGACTAGCGGGGGGAACAATGAGCAGTTCTTC.